Each of the 26 T cell receptor beta chains below was sequenced from the same sample in a study of beta chain features in type 1 diabetes. Study results and limitations: TCRB CDR3s were moderately but significantly shorter in Type 1 diabetes patients in all four CD4+ subsets.

Isolated RNA was reverse transcribed in full, so expressed TCRB transcripts were sequenced. Repertoires were generated with immunoSEQ multiplex PCR, while TCRdb's copy carries only in-frame clones and drops some. The table lists about 650,000 clones, 9.5% to 15% of them singletons. These receptors lack a known antigen. The sequencing input was naive CD4+ T cells from blood. These receptor sequences come from a man between 25 and 39 years old with type 1 diabetes.

The gene calls are TRBV30 and TRBJ2-6; either TRBD1 or TRBD2 may fit D (5 bases each). Trimming took off 1 base at V and 0 bases at J, with 13 bases between the two ends. The V gene's germline CDR1 is GTSNPN and CDR2 SVGIG (reference sequence). CDR3 length: 17 residues. CDR3 sequence (DNA): TGTGCCTGGAGTGGTCTGGGGGTTCCCTCTGGGGCCAACGTCCTGACTTTC. Amino acid sequence: CAWSGLGVPSGANVLTF.

V gene TRBV7-9 combines with J gene TRBJ2-1; D is unresolved. Germline V CDR1 and CDR2: SEHNR, FQNEAQ (reference sequence). V lost 3 bases to trimming and J lost 12 bases, with 12 bases between them. This CDR3 contains 12 residues. The CDR3: CASSFDLLGQFF. CDR3 DNA sequence: TGTGCCAGCAGCTTCGATCTCCTTGGGCAGTTCTTC.

This clone was counted a few times. This chain joins TRBV20-1 and TRBJ2-1; D is unclear. Trimming stripped 6 bases from V and 9 bases from J, with 12 bases between. Germline V gene lookup returns CDR1 DFQATT and CDR2 SNEGSKA (reference sequence). The CDR3 covers 11 residues. The CDR3 spells CSAPDWGEQFF. Here the CDR3 DNA reads TGCAGTGCCCCCGACTGGGGTGAGCAGTTCTTC.

This clone was observed a few times. This chain links TRBV30 with TRBJ2-7; the D call may be TRBD1 or TRBD2 (7 bases each). The germline gives CDR1 GTSNPN, CDR2 SVGIG (reference sequence). V lost 4 bases to trimming and J lost 6 bases, with 22 bases between them. This CDR3 spans 15 amino acids. The CDR3 region has the DNA TGTGCCTGGACCCAGTTTGGCAGGGGGAGGGTCGAGCAGTACTTC. Its protein product is CAWTQFGRGRVEQYF.

This clone was observed a handful of times. The CDR3: CSVETRRRANEKLFF. Written as DNA, the CDR3 is TGCAGCGTTGAAACGCGGAGGAGGGCTAATGAAAAACTGTTTTTT. This chain links TRBV29-1 with TRBJ1-4, with D uncertain. V shed 2 bases and J shed 3 bases, with 13 bases lying between them. This CDR3 has 15 amino acids. CDR1 and CDR2 from the germline V gene are SQVTM and ANQGSEA.

The chain uses TRBV7-2 and TRBJ1-4; TRBD1 might be the D (6 bases). Germline V lookup: CDR1 SGHTA, CDR2 FQGNSA. The CDR3 covers 16 residues. Trimming took 5 bases from V and 6 from J, leaving 19 bases between them. The CDR3 DNA reads TGTGCCAGCAGCCTATCCCCGCGGGGGGCCCATGAAAAACTGTTTTTT. Translated, it gives CASSLSPRGAHEKLFF.

The rearrangement uses TRBV13 and TRBJ1-5, with D perhaps matching TRBD1 (5 bases). The CDR3 has 15 amino acids. CDR1 and CDR2 from the germline V gene are PRHDT and FYEKMQ (reference sequence). V was shortened by 1 base and J by 3 bases, with 10 bases between the two germline ends. As DNA, the CDR3 is TGTGCCAGCAGCTTAGCGGGGCCCCACAATCAGCCCCAGCATTTT. Its translation is CASSLAGPHNQPQHF. Combining the CDR3 with reference TRBV13 and TRBJ1-5 gives the whole variable domain AAGVIQSPRHLIKEKRETATLKCYPIPRHDTVYWYQQGPGQDPQFLISFYEKMQSDKGSIPDRFSAQQFSDYHSELNMSSLELGDSALYFCASSLAGPHNQPQHFGDGTRLSIL.

This clone turned up a few times. The same CDR3 can be traced to other DNA sequences in this sample. The chain has TRBV7-9 and TRBJ2-3; D not certain. Germline CDR1 reads SEHNR; CDR2 reads FQNEAQ (reference sequence). The CDR3 length is 13 residues. With 0 bases removed from V and 0 bases from J, the gap between germline ends came to 1 base. The CDR3 nucleotides read TGTGCCAGCAGCTTAGCTAGCACAGATACGCAGTATTTT. The encoded protein is CASSLASTDTQYF. Supplemented by reference TRBV7-9 and TRBJ2-3, the full variable domain reads DTGVSQNPRHKITKRGQNVTFRCDPISEHNRLYWYRQTLGQGPEFLTYFQNEAQLEKSRLLSDRFSAERPKGSFSTLEIQRTEQGDSAMYLCASSLASTDTQYFGPGTRLTVL.

The genes are TRBV4-2 and TRBJ2-2; 12 nucleotides agree with TRBD2. J was trimmed by 1 base and V by 4 bases; bases with no gene match: 1. Germline CDR1 reads LGHNA; CDR2 reads YNFKEQ. The CDR3 has 16 amino acids. CDR3 loop: CASSRGLAGNTGELFF. The CDR3 DNA reads TGTGCCAGCAGCCGGGGACTAGCGGGGAACACCGGGGAGCTGTTTTTT.

The J gene is TRBJ1-6, the V gene TRBV13; no firm D call. Between the trimmed V and J ends, which lost 5 bases and 7 bases, there was a span of 15 bases. The germline V gene has CDR1 PRHDT and CDR2 FYEKMQ (reference sequence). CDR3 length equals 15 residues. CDR3: CASSPPGRANSPLHF. The CDR3 DNA reads as TGTGCCAGCAGCCCACCAGGACGGGCAAATTCACCCCTCCACTTT.

The J gene is TRBJ1-4, the V gene TRBV7-8; no definite D call. This CDR3 contains 14 residues. Germline lookup yields CDR1 SGHVS and CDR2 FQNEAQ. V was pared by 0 bases and J by 0 bases, with 2 bases between. CDR3 sequence: CASSLASTNEKLFF. In nucleotides, the CDR3 is TGTGCCAGCAGCTTAGCTTCAACTAATGAAAAACTGTTTTTT.

This clone was observed a few times. The gene calls are TRBV2 and TRBJ2-2; 8 bases map to TRBD2. With 7 bases clipped from V and 3 bases from J, the junction kept 4 bases outside the gene matches. The CDR3 extends over 14 amino acids. Per germline, CDR1 SNHLY and CDR2 FYNNEI. The CDR3 reads CASTSGGDTGELFF. The CDR3 DNA sequence: TGTGCCAGCACGAGCGGGGGCGACACCGGGGAGCTGTTTTTT.

The V and J genes are TRBV9 and TRBJ2-3; the match to TRBD1 covers 9 bases. This CDR3 has 16 residues. J lost 2 bases, V lost 1 base, and 5 bases had no gene match. Germline CDR1 SGDLS, CDR2 YYNGEE. CDR3 in amino acids: CASSVRTGGITDTQYF. The CDR3, as DNA: TGTGCCAGCAGCGTAAGAACAGGGGGCATCACAGATACGCAGTATTTT.

CDR3 sequence (DNA): TGTGCCAGCAGCTCGGATACTCAAGAGACCCAGTACTTC. This codes for CASSSDTQETQYF. The chain couples TRBV5-8 to TRBJ2-5, with no clear D. Trimming took off 3 bases at V and 2 bases at J, with 8 bases between the two ends. The CDR3 totals 13 residues. Germline values: CDR1 SGHTS, CDR2 YDEGEE. Full variable domain (missing parts from reference TRBV5-8 and TRBJ2-5): EAGVTQSPTHLIKTRGQQATLRCSPISGHTSVYWYQQALGLGLQFLLWYDEGEERNRGNFPPRFSGRQFPNYSSELNVNALELEDSALYLCASSSDTQETQYFGPGTRLLVL.

This clone was seen a few times. The chain combines TRBV7-9 with TRBJ2-7; D is unresolved. The CDR3 has 13 amino acids. Germline loops: CDR1 SEHNR, CDR2 FQNEAQ (reference sequence). With 1 base removed from V and 4 bases from J, the gap between germline ends came to 8 bases. The CDR3 DNA reads as TGTGCCAGCAGCTTAGGCCCCAAATACGAGCAGTACTTC. Its translation: CASSLGPKYEQYF.

The sample holds a few counts of this clone. The chain links TRBV7-2 to TRBJ1-6; D is perhaps TRBD1 (5 bases). The germline CDR1 and CDR2 sequences are SGHTA and FQGNSA. This CDR3 region has 16 residues. The V end lost 1 base, the J end lost 7 bases, and 14 bases lay between the germline ends. The CDR3 DNA reads TGTGCCAGCAGCTTAGTGGGAGGAGGGACCAATTCACCCCTCCACTTT. It is translated as CASSLVGGGTNSPLHF.

The chain uses TRBV4-3 and TRBJ1-2; tentative D call: TRBD1 (5 bases). CDR3 length equals 15 residues. The germline V gene has CDR1 LGHNA and CDR2 YSLEER. Trimming took 4 bases from V and 1 from J, leaving 13 bases between them. The CDR3 DNA reads TGCGCCAGCAGCCTCGCCCCGGGGGGTAACTATGGCTACACCTTC. This encodes CASSLAPGGNYGYTF.

There are a few counts of this clone. The DNA of the CDR3 is TGTGCCACCGGGACTCGGGAGACCCAGTACTTC. It yields the protein CATGTRETQYF. The V gene is TRBV28, the J gene TRBJ2-5, with a weak D call TRBD2 (6 bases). Trimming removed 10 bases at V and 5 bases at J, with 11 bases between. Germline-derived CDR1 and CDR2 are MDHEN and SYDVKM. The CDR3 loop spans 11 amino acids.

This clone was seen more than once but under ten times. V gene TRBV5-8 combines with J gene TRBJ1-5; TRBD1 might be the D (5 bases). CDR1 is SGHTS and CDR2 is YDEGEE in the germline V gene. Deletions cut 4 bases from V and 5 bases from J, with 13 bases between. This CDR3 spans 14 amino acids. CDR3 DNA: TGTGCCAGCAGCCCCGGACATTTACATCAGCCCCAGCATTTT. Amino acids: CASSPGHLHQPQHF.

This chain joins TRBV7-2 and TRBJ1-6, with D perhaps TRBD1 (6 bases). The germline V gene has CDR1 SGHTA and CDR2 FQGNSA. Trimming shortened V by 5 bases and J by 11 bases, and 13 bases separated the two germline ends. This CDR3 is built from 13 residues. The CDR3 region has the DNA TGTGCCAGCAGCCCCATGACAGGAGCACCCCTCCACTTT. Its translation: CASSPMTGAPLHF.

J is TRBJ1-1 and V is TRBV9; D not resolved. V gave up 0 bases and J gave up 5 bases, with 14 bases separating them. CDR1 is SGDLS and CDR2 is YYNGEE in the germline V gene. The CDR3 is 15 amino acids. The CDR3 coding sequence is TGTGCCAGCAGCGTAGGGTCGAGTGTGGGAACTGAAGCTTTCTTT. This encodes CASSVGSSVGTEAFF.

The V and J genes are TRBV7-9 and TRBJ1-6; D uncertain. This CDR3 region has 12 residues. V lost 8 bases, J lost 8 bases, and 10 bases lay in between. Germline-derived CDR1 and CDR2 are SEHNR and FQNEAQ (reference sequence). CDR3 residues: CASGLADSPLHF. The CDR3 DNA follows: TGTGCCAGCGGGCTGGCGGATTCACCCCTCCACTTT.

This clone has more than one count but fewer than ten. The V call is TRBV6-5, the J call TRBJ1-2, with TRBD1 identical over 7 bases. Germline V gene data show CDR1 as MNHEY and CDR2 as SVGAGI. This CDR3 is built from 14 residues. V was clipped by 2 bases and J by 4 bases; unmatched bases: 4. The chain's CDR3 is CASSYGDRVYGYTF. CDR3 nucleotide sequence: TGTGCCAGCAGTTACGGAGACAGGGTCTATGGCTACACCTTC.

This clone was seen more than once but under ten times. The chain is built from TRBV25-1 and TRBJ2-1, with unresolved D. The CDR3 consists of 14 residues. V was cut by 3 bases and J by 0 bases, with 6 bases left in between. Germline lookup yields CDR1 MGHDK and CDR2 SYGVNS. CDR3: CASSEVDSYNEQFF. CDR3 DNA: TGTGCCAGCAGTGAGGTAGACTCCTACAATGAGCAGTTCTTC.

This clone was seen more than once but under ten times. The chain recombines TRBV14 with TRBJ1-3; 11 nucleotides align to TRBD1. V shed 4 bases and J 3 bases; nucleotides not matched to a gene: 5. Germline CDR1 reads SGHDN; CDR2 reads FVKESK. The CDR3 has 16 residues. The CDR3 sequence is CASSPRTGGFGNTIYF. In DNA form, the CDR3 reads TGTGCCAGCAGCCCTCGGACAGGGGGCTTTGGAAACACCATATATTTT. Drawing the rest from reference TRBV14 and TRBJ1-3, the complete variable domain is EAGVTQFPSHSVIEKGQTVTLRCDPISGHDNLYWYRRVMGKEIKFLLHFVKESKQDESGMPNNRFLAERTGGTYSTLKVQPAELEDSGVYFCASSPRTGGFGNTIYFGEGSWLTVV.

This chain joins TRBV29-1 and TRBJ2-5; 9 bases agree with TRBD2. Germline trimming cut 5 bases from V and 4 bases from J; bases unmatched to any gene: 2. The CDR3 is 12 residues long. Germline V gives CDR1 SQVTM, CDR2 ANQGSEA. CDR3 nucleotides: TGCAGCGTTAGGACTAGCGCAGAGACCCAGTACTTC. It codes for CSVRTSAETQYF. The entire variable domain, with the rest obtained from reference TRBV29-1 and TRBJ2-5, is as follows: SAVISQKPSRDICQRGTSLTIQCQVDSQVTMMFWYRQQPGQSLTLIATANQGSEATYESGFVIDKFPISRPNLTFSTLTVSNMSPEDSSIYLCSVRTSAETQYFGPGTRLLVL.